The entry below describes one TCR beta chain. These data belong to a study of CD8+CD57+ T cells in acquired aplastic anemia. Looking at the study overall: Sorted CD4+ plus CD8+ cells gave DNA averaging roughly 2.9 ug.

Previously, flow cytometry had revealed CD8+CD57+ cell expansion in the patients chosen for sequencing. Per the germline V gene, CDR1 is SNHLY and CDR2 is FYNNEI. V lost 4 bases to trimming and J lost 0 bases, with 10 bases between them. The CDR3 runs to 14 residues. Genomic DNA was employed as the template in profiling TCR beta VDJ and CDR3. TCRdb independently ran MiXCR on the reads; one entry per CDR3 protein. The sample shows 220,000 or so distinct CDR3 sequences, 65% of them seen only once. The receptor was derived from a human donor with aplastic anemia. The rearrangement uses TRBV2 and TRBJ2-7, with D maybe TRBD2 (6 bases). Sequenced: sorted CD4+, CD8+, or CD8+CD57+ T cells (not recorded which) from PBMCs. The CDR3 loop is CASSAPGSSYEQYF. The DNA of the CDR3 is TGTGCCAGCAGTGCCCCCGGGAGCTCCTACGAGCAGTACTTC.